The T cell receptor (beta chain) described here comes from a study of neurological immune-mediated disorders. In this sample, this clonotype turned up many times. Its antigen remains unknown. With 10-nucleotide random UMIs, 5'RACE was used to make the cDNA. Each CDR3 protein gets one entry after TCRdb re-called the 5' RACE reads with MiXCR. The data show about 84,000 distinct CDR3 sequences, 10% seen once. Germline CDR1 and CDR2: SGHTA and FQGNSA. There are 13 residues in the CDR3. The V end lost 3 bases, the J end lost 0 bases, and 0 bases lay between the germline ends. Study-level results: CDR3 amino acid sequences found in expanded clones were never shared across subjects, suggesting private repertoires in all groups. While HTLV-1-associated myelopathy showed the greatest TCR clonal expansion, multiple sclerosis showed the least, falling below healthy controls.

The unsorted libraries originated from 2 million PBMCs kept at -80 C. This rearrangement joins TRBV7-2 to TRBJ2-6; D is uncertain. This TCR was sampled from a man aged 40-49 years in good health. Material for sequencing was PBMCs. CDR3 sequence: CASSFSGANVLTF. Written as DNA, the CDR3 is TGTGCCAGCAGCTTCTCTGGGGCCAACGTCCTGACTTTC.